Listed below are T cell receptor beta chains from one sample, sequenced in a study of blood T cell repertoires in COVID-19. Sequencing was performed with immunoSEQ multiplex PCR; in TCRdb, only in-frame clones are kept and a portion is missing. This repertoire shows over 65,000 clones, around 87% found once; its top ten account for about 1.2%. The specimen sequenced was peripheral blood. The receptor set was obtained from a human donor in a cohort sampled during active COVID-19. Both conserved end residues are part of each CDR3. D genes are given only for firm matches. A clone size is listed for some rows: how often the clone was seen (once, few, many), or a class if it is expanded.

17	TRBV7-2	TRBD1	.	TRBJ2-7	TGTGCCAGCAGCTTATCAGGCAGGGGGTTCCCTCTCTACGAGCAGTACTTC	CASSLSGRGFPLYEQYF
14	TRBV27	.	.	TRBJ1-2	TGTGCCAGCGGTCGGGGGACGGGGTTATATGGCTACACCTTC	CASGRGTGLYGYTF
16	TRBV27	TRBD2	.	TRBJ2-5	TGTGCCAGCAGTTTGGGACTAGCGGGAGACCAAGAGACCCAGTACTTC	CASSLGLAGDQETQYF
17	TRBV11-2	TRBD2	.	TRBJ2-1	TGTGCCAGCAGCTTAGATAGCGGGAGGTTTACCTACAATGAGCAGTTCTTC	CASSLDSGRFTYNEQFF
14	TRBV19	.	few	TRBJ1-2	TGTGCCAGTAGTATCTCTTCAGTCAACTATGGCTACACCTTC	CASSISSVNYGYTF
18	TRBV5-1	TRBD2	.	TRBJ2-7	TGCGCCAGCAGCTCACTGGAATCCCGGGACTACCTCTCATACGAGCAGTACTTC	CASSSLESRDYLSYEQYF
13	TRBV7-3	TRBD2	.	TRBJ2-5	TGTGCCAGCAGCTTAGTACTAGCGGAGACCCAGTACTTC	CASSLVLAETQYF
15	TRBV6-5	.	.	TRBJ1-1	TGTGCCAGCAGTTCCCTACAGAATATGAACACTGAAGCTTTCTTT	CASSSLQNMNTEAFF
16	TRBV7-3	.	few	TRBJ2-6	TGTGCCAGCAGCTTCAACCCTAGCTCTGGGGCCAACGTCCTGACTTTC	CASSFNPSSGANVLTF
14	TRBV5-6	.	few	TRBJ1-1	TGTGCCAGCAGCTTGGGCAGGCTGAACACTGAAGCTTTCTTT	CASSLGRLNTEAFF
17	TRBV7-3	TRBD2	.	TRBJ2-1	TGTGCCAGCAGCTTACCCCCACTAGCGGGAGCTGGGAATGAGCAGTTCTTC	CASSLPPLAGAGNEQFF
18	TRBV14	TRBD2	.	TRBJ2-1	TGTGCCAGCAGACCCGGAGGGACTAGCGGGAGGGCCTACAATGAGCAGTTCTTC	CASRPGGTSGRAYNEQFF
15	TRBV28	.	.	TRBJ1-1	TGTGCCAGCAGTTCTAGGAGGGGTCGGAACACTGAAGCTTTCTTT	CASSSRRGRNTEAFF
13	TRBV28	TRBD1	.	TRBJ2-7	TGTGCCAGCAGTTTGGGACAGAACGACGAGCAGTACTTC	CASSLGQNDEQYF
11	TRBV29-1	.	.	TRBJ2-7	TGCAGCGTTGAACAGGGCTACGAGCAGTACTTC	CSVEQGYEQYF
16	TRBV4-1	TRBD2	.	TRBJ2-3	TGCGCCAGCAGCCAGGCCTCTGGCGGGAGCACAGGTACGCAGTATTTT	CASSQASGGSTGTQYF
14	TRBV18	TRBD2	once	TRBJ2-5	TGTGCCAGCTCACCTGCGGGAGGGGCGGAGACCCAGTACTTC	CASSPAGGAETQYF
12	TRBV7-9	.	.	TRBJ2-5	TGTGCCAGCACCAAGGAGGCAGAGACCCAGTACTTC	CASTKEAETQYF
12	TRBV4-2	TRBD1	.	TRBJ1-2	TGTGCCAGCTCTAGGGGGCCCGGTGGCTACACCTTC	CASSRGPGGYTF
12	TRBV14	TRBD1	.	TRBJ1-1	TGTGCCAGCAGCGCTCAGACAGGGAAGGCTTTCTTT	CASSAQTGKAFF
16	TRBV2	TRBD2	.	TRBJ2-3	TGTGCCAGCAGTGGAGCAGCGGGGCTAAGCACAGATACGCAGTATTTT	CASSGAAGLSTDTQYF